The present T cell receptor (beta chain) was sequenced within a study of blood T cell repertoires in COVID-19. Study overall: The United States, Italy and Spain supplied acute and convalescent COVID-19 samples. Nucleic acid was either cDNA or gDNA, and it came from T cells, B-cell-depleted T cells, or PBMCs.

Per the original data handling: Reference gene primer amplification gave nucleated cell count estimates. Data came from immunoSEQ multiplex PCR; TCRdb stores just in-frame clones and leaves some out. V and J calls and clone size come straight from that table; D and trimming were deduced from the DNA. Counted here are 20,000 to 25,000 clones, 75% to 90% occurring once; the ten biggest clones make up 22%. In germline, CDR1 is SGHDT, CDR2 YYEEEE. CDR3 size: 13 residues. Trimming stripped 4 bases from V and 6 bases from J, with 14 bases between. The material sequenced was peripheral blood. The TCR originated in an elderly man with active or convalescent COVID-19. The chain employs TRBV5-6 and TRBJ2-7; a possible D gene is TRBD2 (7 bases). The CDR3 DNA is TGTGCCAGCAGCCGGGGAGGGGGTCGCGAGCAGTACTTC. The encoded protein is CASSRGGGREQYF. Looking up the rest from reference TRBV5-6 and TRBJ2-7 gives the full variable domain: DAGVTQSPTHLIKTRGQQVTLRCSPKSGHDTVSWYQQALGQGPQFIFQYYEEEERQRGNFPDRFSGHQFPNYSSELNVNALLLGDSALYLCASSRGGGREQYFGPGTRLTVT.